These T cell receptor beta chains were read from a single sample in a study of beta chain features in type 1 diabetes. Profiling relied on immunoSEQ multiplex PCR, and the TCRdb table lists in-frame clones only, not all of them. This sample has 130,000 or so clones; about 9.7% occur once, and the top ten carry approximately 0.69%. The specimen sequenced was central memory CD4+ T cells from blood. The receptors here all came from a woman between 40 and 55 years old in good health. CDR3s include the opening cysteine and the closing phenylalanine or tryptophan. The order of the fields is V gene, D gene, CDR3 length, clone size, J gene, CDR3 DNA, CDR3 protein. The D gene is left open where the match is weak. A clone size is listed for some rows: how often the clone was seen (once, few, many), or a class if it is expanded.

>TRBV19|NA|11|NA|TRBJ1-1
TGTGCCAGGAAACAGGGAACTGAAGCTTTCTTT
CARKQGTEAFF
>TRBV5-6|TRBD1|14|few|TRBJ2-7
TGTGCCAGCAGCCGCCTTGGGACAGACTACGAGCAGTACTTC
CASSRLGTDYEQYF
>TRBV18|NA|14|few|TRBJ1-6
TGTGCCAGCTCACCGGGCCAAGATAATTCACCCCTCCACTTT
CASSPGQDNSPLHF
>TRBV7-8|NA|14|few|TRBJ2-3
TGTGCCAGCAGCTTAGCCAGGGGTAAAGATACGCAGTATTTT
CASSLARGKDTQYF
>TRBV5-8|TRBD1|13|NA|TRBJ2-5
TGTGCCAGCAGCTTCAACAGGGGTGAGACCCAGTACTTC
CASSFNRGETQYF
>TRBV18|TRBD1|16|NA|TRBJ2-3
TGTGCCAGCTCACCACAGGTCCAGGGGGCTTCAGATACGCAGTATTTT
CASSPQVQGASDTQYF
>TRBV5-4|NA|15|few|TRBJ1-1
TGTGCCAGCAGCTTGGTAACGACAGGGAACACTGAAGCTTTCTTT
CASSLVTTGNTEAFF
>TRBV29-1|NA|12|many|TRBJ2-3
TGCAGCGACGAAGGGGCCGCAGATACGCAGTATTTT
CSDEGAADTQYF
>TRBV9|TRBD2|16|few|TRBJ2-3
TGTGCCAGCAGCGTGACTAGCGGGGATGTAACAGATACGCAGTATTTT
CASSVTSGDVTDTQYF
>TRBV5-5|NA|15|NA|TRBJ2-1
TGTGCCAGCAGCTCGGAAGGACAGCCCTACAATGAGCAGTTCTTC
CASSSEGQPYNEQFF
>TRBV5-1|NA|15|NA|TRBJ1-6
TGCGCCAGCAGCTTGGTACAGGGAGGGGATTCACCCCTCCACTTT
CASSLVQGGDSPLHF
>TRBV7-8|TRBD1|14|few|TRBJ1-3
TGTGCCAGCAGCTCAGGGACAGCTGGAAACACCATATATTTT
CASSSGTAGNTIYF
>TRBV7-2|TRBD2|15|NA|TRBJ2-3
TGTGCCAGCAGCTTAGCGGCGGGAGGTACAGATACGCAGTATTTT
CASSLAAGGTDTQYF
>TRBV18|TRBD2|19|NA|TRBJ2-3
TGTGCCAGTCACCGGACACTAGCGGGGGGGACTGGAAGCACAGATACGCAGTATTTT
CASHRTLAGGTGSTDTQYF
>TRBV27|NA|15|NA|TRBJ2-5
TGTGCCAGCAGCCCGGCCCCCCGCCCGCGGGAGACCCAGTACTTC
CASSPAPRPRETQYF
>TRBV15|TRBD1|15|few|TRBJ2-5
TGTGCCACCAGCAGAGGCGGGACAGGCCAAGAGACCCAGTACTTC
CATSRGGTGQETQYF
>TRBV19|NA|13|NA|TRBJ1-2
TGTGCCAGTAGTTCTGAGTACTTCTATGGCTACACCTTC
CASSSEYFYGYTF
>TRBV10-3|NA|13|few|TRBJ2-5
TGTGCCATCAGTGAGGACCTCGGGGAGACCCAGTACTTC
CAISEDLGETQYF
>TRBV5-4|NA|13|NA|TRBJ2-5
TGTGCCAGCAGCGCACAAAATCAAGAGACCCAGTACTTC
CASSAQNQETQYF
>TRBV7-8|TRBD2|16|NA|TRBJ2-1
TGTGCCAGCAGCCGCAGGACGAGCGGGGGGGCCAATGAGCAGTTCTTC
CASSRRTSGGANEQFF
>TRBV7-9|TRBD1|16|NA|TRBJ2-7
TGTGCCAGCACCTTAACCTCCGGGACAGGGGACTACGAGCAGTACTTC
CASTLTSGTGDYEQYF
>TRBV2|NA|13|few|TRBJ1-2
TGTGCCAGCCTGACGGAGGGGAATGGGGGCTACACCTTC
CASLTEGNGGYTF
>TRBV9|TRBD2|15|few|TRBJ2-1
TGTGCCAGCAGCGAAGCCGGGACTAGCCACAATGAGCAGTTCTTC
CASSEAGTSHNEQFF
>TRBV25-1|TRBD1|14|few|TRBJ1-1
TGTGCCAGCAGTGAACAGGGGGGCAGGACTGAAGCTTTCTTT
CASSEQGGRTEAFF
>TRBV7-7|NA|15|few|TRBJ2-3
TGTGCTAGCAGCTTAGCCGGGGTCGGTGGAGATACGCAGTATTTT
CASSLAGVGGDTQYF
>TRBV5-1|TRBD2|18|NA|TRBJ2-3
TGCGCCAGCAGCATCACCGGGACTAGCGGGGGGGCCGTGGATACGCAGTATTTT
CASSITGTSGGAVDTQYF
>TRBV18|NA|14|NA|TRBJ1-2
TGTGCCAGCTCACCACCGGGCACGAGTGGCGGCTACACCTTC
CASSPPGTSGGYTF